The count of the clone carrying this TCR beta chain is one. The antigen is undetermined. Method: immunoSEQ multiplex PCR; TCRdb's copy keeps in-frame clones and lacks some. Here the sample spans more than 70,000 clones, around 86% being singletons. The data derive from a study of T cell responses to AZD1222 COVID-19 vaccine. Study-wide context: Pooling covered second doses at about 4 or about 12 weeks.

General study results and limits: The sample set comprised mostly white British donors with more females, and clonal diversity was possibly underestimated. The study found vaccine-associated CD4 TCRs spanning spike, dominant at 160-218 and 743-854. None of the repertoires were sampled until the peak T cell response had passed.

The CDR3 spans 14 residues. V trimming: 2 bases; J trimming: 3 bases; junction bases outside the gene matches: 4. Germline values: CDR1 KGHSH, CDR2 LQKENI. The TCR originated in an adult in good health. The V call is TRBV18, the J call TRBJ2-7; 7 bases align to TRBD1. The sequences come from peripheral blood, collected on day 0 of AZD1222 vaccination. CDR3 sequence (DNA): TGTGCCAGCTCACCAGACAGGGATGACTACGAGCAGTACTTC. Translation: CASSPDRDDYEQYF.